This T cell receptor beta chain derives from a study of shared clonotypes between healthy human individuals. In replicate PCRs of sorted subsets, roughly 200 ng DNA, approximately 30,000 T cell genomes, was used. Using immunoSEQ multiplex PCR, the repertoire was profiled, and TCRdb retains in-frame clones only, with some absent. The sample records some 2.3 million clones, approximately 93% being singletons. This clonotype originated in a man younger than 35 in good health. Some clones in this sample may be carry-over from other donors' samples. What was sequenced was naive CD4+ T cells from PBMCs. The subset here: CD45RA+ positively selected.

The CDR3 nucleotides read TGTGCCAGCAGTTTCAACCGGGACGCGGGTGAGCAGTTCTTC. Translated: CASSFNRDAGEQFF. V usage is TRBV6-5 and J usage is TRBJ2-1; D is tentatively TRBD1 or TRBD2 (5 bases each). CDR1 is MNHEY, CDR2 SVGAGI, per germline. The V and J ends lost 4 bases and 9 bases respectively, with 16 bases between them. This CDR3 is 14 amino acids long.